The clone carrying this T cell receptor (beta chain) has just a few counts. This sample is part of a study of blood T cell repertoires in COVID-19. TCRdb's table, derived via immunoSEQ multiplex PCR, lists solely in-frame clones and lacks some. The sample shows 250,000 to 400,000 clones, about 85% of them seen only once. Germline V lookup: CDR1 SEHNR, CDR2 FQNEAQ (reference sequence). The CDR3 has 17 residues. Trimming removed 5 bases from V and 0 bases from J; junction bases left unmatched: 6. The rearrangement uses TRBV7-9 and TRBJ2-2; TRBD2 matches 10 bases. The specimen sequenced was PBMCs or T cells enriched from blood (not recorded which). This sequence was found in a woman aged 25-40 years who had been exposed to COVID-19. CDR3 nucleotide sequence: TGTGCCAGCAGCGTCGCTAGCGGGAGCACGAACACCGGGGAGCTGTTTTTT. Translated: CASSVASGSTNTGELFF.